These 16 T cell receptor beta chains came from one sample sequenced in a study of shared clonotypes between healthy human individuals. Using immunoSEQ multiplex PCR, the repertoire was profiled, and TCRdb retains in-frame clones only, with some absent. The data hold approximately 240,000 clones, with about 69% observed a single time. Material for sequencing was memory CD4+ T cells sorted from blood. Subset here: CD45RA-negative fraction. These receptor sequences come from a man aged 30 to 39 in good health.

The rearrangement uses TRBV30 and TRBJ2-2; 7 bases fit TRBD2. The V gene's germline CDR1 is GTSNPN and CDR2 SVGIG (reference sequence). The junction had 10 bases not matched to a gene; V was cut back by 1 base and J by 5 bases. This CDR3 has 16 residues. CDR3 amino acids: CAWSGASGVTTGELFF. CDR3 sequence (DNA): TGTGCCTGGAGTGGGGCCAGCGGGGTTACGACCGGGGAGCTGTTTTTT.

The chain uses TRBV7-2 and TRBJ2-3, with 8 bases that match TRBD2. The V segment lost 4 bases and the J segment 3 bases; nucleotides outside the gene matches: 6. The germline V gene has CDR1 SGHTA and CDR2 FQGNSA. The length of the CDR3 is 15 residues. The DNA for the CDR3 is TGTGCCAGCAGCTCGAGCGGGAGCCGAACAGATACGCAGTATTTT. Encoded protein: CASSSSGSRTDTQYF.

DNA of the CDR3: TGCGCCAGCACCCCCGGAGGTAGCGGGCTTCCAGATACGCAGTATTTT. Its protein product is CASTPGGSGLPDTQYF. This chain links TRBV5-1 with TRBJ2-3; 7 bases align to TRBD2. This CDR3 comprises 16 residues. V was pared by 6 bases and J by 4 bases, with 14 bases of the junction left unmatched. Germline loops: CDR1 SGHRS, CDR2 YFSETQ.

There are many counts of this clone. Other DNA sequences in the sample encode the same CDR3. This chain uses TRBV19 with TRBJ2-1; 11 nucleotides agree with TRBD2. Germline values: CDR1 LNHDA, CDR2 SQIVND (reference sequence). The CDR3 length is 15 residues. V was pared by 5 bases and J by 7 bases, with 7 bases of the junction left unmatched. CDR3 loop: CASSATSGSVNEQFF. The CDR3 DNA sequence: TGTGCCAGTAGTGCCACTAGCGGGAGTGTAAATGAGCAGTTCTTC.

Here the CDR3 reads CASSARVGYEQYF. The CDR3 nucleotides read TGTGCCAGCAGCGCCAGGGTCGGCTACGAGCAGTACTTC. This rearrangement joins TRBV5-4 to TRBJ2-7; tentative D call: TRBD1 (5 bases). The CDR3 consists of 13 residues. The V gene's germline CDR1 is SGHNT and CDR2 YYREEE (reference sequence). Deletions cut 4 bases from V and 3 bases from J, with 11 bases between.

The genes are TRBV2 and TRBJ1-5; no firm D call. V lost 1 base to trimming and J lost 7 bases, with 11 bases between them. Germline-derived CDR1 and CDR2 are SNHLY and FYNNEI. The CDR3 loop spans 14 amino acids. CDR3 protein: CASSEDGLEQPQHF. In DNA, the CDR3 is TGTGCCAGCAGTGAAGACGGGTTAGAGCAGCCCCAGCATTTT. The full variable domain, in which reference TRBV2 and TRBJ1-5 provide the parts outside the CDR3, is EPEVTQTPSHQVTQMGQEVILRCVPISNHLYFYWYRQILGQKVEFLVSFYNNEISEKSEIFDDQFSVERPDGSNFTLKIRSTKLEDSAMYFCASSEDGLEQPQHFGDGTRLSIL.

Remarks on this clone: Only one base separates this from a far larger clonotype, so it likely reflects a read error. Other DNA sequences in the same sample also yield this CDR3. The chain combines TRBV7-9 with TRBJ2-2; D remains unclear. The germline V gene has CDR1 SEHNR and CDR2 FQNEAQ (reference sequence). With 2 bases removed from V and 8 bases from J, the gap between germline ends came to 9 bases. The CDR3 consists of 13 residues. CDR3 nucleotides: TGTGCCAGCAGCTTATCCGGTGGTGGGGAGCTGTTTTTT. This gives the protein CASSLSGGGELFF.

This rearrangement joins TRBV5-1 to TRBJ2-3; 7 nucleotides agree with TRBD2. This CDR3 contains 15 residues. The V and J ends lost 2 bases and 4 bases, in that order; junction bases with no gene match: 7. Germline CDR1 is SGHRS and CDR2 is YFSETQ. CDR3 in amino acids: CASSFTGGNSDTQYF. The CDR3 nucleotides read TGCGCCAGCAGCTTCACGGGAGGTAATTCAGATACGCAGTATTTT. The complete variable domain, with remaining parts taken from reference TRBV5-1 and TRBJ2-3, reads KAGVTQTPRYLIKTRGQQVTLSCSPISGHRSVSWYQQTPGQGLQFLFEYFSETQRNKGNFPGRFSGRQFSNSRSEMNVSTLELGDSALYLCASSFTGGNSDTQYFGPGTRLTVL.

The rearrangement links TRBV18 to TRBJ2-5; possible D gene TRBD2, 6 bases. From germline, CDR1 is KGHSH and CDR2 LQKENI. V was shortened by 4 bases and J by 4 bases, with 10 bases between the two germline ends. The CDR3 totals 13 residues. The CDR3 DNA reads TGTGCCAGCTCACTCCCTAGCGCAGAGACCCAGTACTTC. It codes for CASSLPSAETQYF.

The chain links TRBV5-1 to TRBJ2-1, with D perhaps matching TRBD2 (5 bases). The CDR3 spans 15 residues. V lost 0 bases and J 5 bases, leaving 12 bases between the germline ends. Germline CDR1 is SGHRS and CDR2 is YFSETQ. The CDR3 DNA reads TGCGCCAGCAGCTTGGAAATAGCGACGCACAATGAGCAGTTCTTC. Translation gives CASSLEIATHNEQFF.

The chain couples TRBV11-2 to TRBJ2-5; TRBD2 matches 7 bases. Germline values: CDR1 SGHAT, CDR2 FQNNGV. The CDR3 length is 16 residues. V lost 2 bases, J lost 5 bases, and 11 bases stayed unmatched. In DNA, the CDR3 is TGTGCCAGCAGCTTACACTGGACTAGATTTAGTGAGACCCAGTACTTC. Translating it yields CASSLHWTRFSETQYF.

A single count supports this clone. The chain employs TRBV7-9 and TRBJ2-2; D remains unclear. The CDR3 length is 12 residues. Germline V gene data show CDR1 as SEHNR and CDR2 as FQNEAQ (reference sequence). Trimming stripped 6 bases from V and 3 bases from J, with 5 bases between. The DNA for the CDR3 is TGTGCCAGCAGGTGGGACACCGGGGAGCTGTTTTTT. Protein sequence: CASRWDTGELFF. The whole variable domain, filled in from reference TRBV7-9 and TRBJ2-2, reads DTGVSQNPRHKITKRGQNVTFRCDPISEHNRLYWYRQTLGQGPEFLTYFQNEAQLEKSRLLSDRFSAERPKGSFSTLEIQRTEQGDSAMYLCASRWDTGELFFGEGSRLTVL.

This clone was found many times. The chain links TRBV2 to TRBJ2-3; D is uncertain. Between the trimmed V and J ends, which lost 5 bases and 2 bases, there was a span of 8 bases. The CDR3 has 13 amino acids. The V gene's germline CDR1 is SNHLY and CDR2 FYNNEI. CDR3 sequence reads: CASSSQNTDTQYF. The DNA of the CDR3 is TGTGCCAGCAGTTCCCAGAACACAGATACGCAGTATTTT.

The chain uses TRBV2 and TRBJ2-1; D remains ambiguous. V was cut by 7 bases and J by 4 bases, with 5 bases left in between. The germline V gene encodes CDR1 SNHLY and CDR2 FYNNEI. This CDR3 is 11 amino acids long. DNA of the CDR3: TGTGCCAGCACCGAATACAATGAGCAGTTCTTC. Translated: CASTEYNEQFF.

The V and J genes are TRBV2 and TRBJ1-2; TRBD1 matches at 10 bases. Looked up from germline, CDR1 is SNHLY and CDR2 is FYNNEI. The trim removed 8 bases at V and 6 bases at J, leaving 12 bases unmatched. This CDR3 has 15 residues. CDR3 loop: CASRPRTGGSDGYTF. CDR3 sequence (DNA): TGTGCCAGCCGTCCACGGACAGGGGGTTCGGATGGCTACACCTTC.

In DNA form, the CDR3 reads TGTGCCAGCAGTGGGGGGTCAACTAGCACCGGGGAGCTGTTTTTT. It translates to CASSGGSTSTGELFF. The chain links TRBV2 to TRBJ2-2, with D perhaps matching TRBD1 or TRBD2 (5 bases each). The CDR3 consists of 15 residues. Trimming stripped 4 bases from V and 4 bases from J, with 13 bases between. Germline loops: CDR1 SNHLY, CDR2 FYNNEI.